This record looks at one TCR beta chain sequence and its context. What it recognizes is unknown. The sample belongs to a study of Tregs in tolerant kidney transplant recipients. Study-wide results and caveats: Tregs expanded with activated donor B cells seemed most donor-specific. The small number of patients limits these findings pending further validation.

CD4+CD25+CD127- Tregs, CD4+CD25- non-Tregs, CD4 and CD8 cells were sorted. The method was immunoSEQ multiplex PCR; TCRdb's version includes in-frame clones alone and lacks a portion of them. The sample carries roughly 250,000 clones, around 81% recorded once. Sequenced sample: CD4+ T cells from blood. This receptor was identified in a human donor in good health.

Here the CDR3 DNA reads TGTGCCAGTAGTGTCCCCAACCGGGCAGATACGCAGTATTTT. It yields the protein CASSVPNRADTQYF. The chain joins TRBV19 to TRBJ2-3; no clear D gene. This CDR3 has 14 amino acids. Germline loops: CDR1 LNHDA, CDR2 SQIVND (reference sequence). V was pared by 5 bases and J by 4 bases, with 13 bases between.